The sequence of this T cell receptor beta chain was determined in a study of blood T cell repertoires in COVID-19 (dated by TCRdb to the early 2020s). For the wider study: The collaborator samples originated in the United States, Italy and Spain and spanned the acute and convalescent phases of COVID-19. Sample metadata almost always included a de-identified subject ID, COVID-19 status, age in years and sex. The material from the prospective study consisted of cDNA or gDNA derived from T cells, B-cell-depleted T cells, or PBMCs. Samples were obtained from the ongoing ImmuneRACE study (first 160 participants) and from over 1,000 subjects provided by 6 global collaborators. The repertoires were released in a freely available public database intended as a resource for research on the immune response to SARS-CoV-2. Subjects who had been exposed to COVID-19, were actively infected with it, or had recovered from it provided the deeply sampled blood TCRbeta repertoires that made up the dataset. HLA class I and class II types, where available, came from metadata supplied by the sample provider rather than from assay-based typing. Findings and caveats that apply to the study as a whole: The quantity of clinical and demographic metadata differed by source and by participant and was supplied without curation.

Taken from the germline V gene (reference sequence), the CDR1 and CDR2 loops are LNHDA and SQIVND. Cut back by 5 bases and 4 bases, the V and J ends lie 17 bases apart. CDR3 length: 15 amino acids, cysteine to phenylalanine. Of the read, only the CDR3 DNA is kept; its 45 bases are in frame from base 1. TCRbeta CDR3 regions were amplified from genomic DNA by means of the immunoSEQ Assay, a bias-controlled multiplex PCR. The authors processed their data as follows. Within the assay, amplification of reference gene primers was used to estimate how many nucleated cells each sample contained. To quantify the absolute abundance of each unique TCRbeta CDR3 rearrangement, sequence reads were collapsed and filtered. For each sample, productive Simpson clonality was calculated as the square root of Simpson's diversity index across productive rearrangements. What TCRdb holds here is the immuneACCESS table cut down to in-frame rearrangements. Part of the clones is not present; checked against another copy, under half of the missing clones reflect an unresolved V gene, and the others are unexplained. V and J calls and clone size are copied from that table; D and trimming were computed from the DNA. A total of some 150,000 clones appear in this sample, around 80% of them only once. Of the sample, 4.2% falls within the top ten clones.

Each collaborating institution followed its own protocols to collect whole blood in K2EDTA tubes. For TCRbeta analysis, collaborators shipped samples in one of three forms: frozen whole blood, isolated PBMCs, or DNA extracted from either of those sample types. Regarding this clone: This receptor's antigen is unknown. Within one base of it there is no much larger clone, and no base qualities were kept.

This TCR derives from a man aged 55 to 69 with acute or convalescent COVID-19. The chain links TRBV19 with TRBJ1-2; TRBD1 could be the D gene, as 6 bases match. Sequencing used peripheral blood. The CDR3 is CASSSMAGVGYGYTF. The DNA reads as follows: TGTGCCAGTAGTTCTATGGCAGGGGTAGGCTATGGCTACACCTTC.